This TCR beta chain was sequenced in a study of CD8 T cells in ankylosing spondylitis. This clonotype has more than one count but fewer than ten. As yet, its antigen is unknown. Via MiXCR, TCRdb re-called the 5' RACE reads, giving one row per CDR3 protein. The data contain over 600,000 distinct CDR3 sequences, roughly 20% of them seen just once; the ten biggest clones take up around 20%. The study's findings and limits: Characteristic of ankylosing spondylitis blood, it appeared, was a TCR beta motif comprising roughly eight highly homologous variants.

CDR1 MDHEN and CDR2 SYDVKM come from the germline V gene. This CDR3 has 15 amino acids. V shed 3 bases and J 5 bases; nucleotides not matched to a gene: 6. Sequenced sample: blood, either unsorted or a sorted T cell fraction (not recorded which). This sequence originates from a male donor with ankylosing spondylitis. The rearrangement links TRBV28 to TRBJ2-5, with 10 positions matching TRBD1. For the CDR3, the DNA is TGTGCCAGCAGTTTGGCTGGGACAGGGGACGAGACCCAGTACTTC. This codes for CASSLAGTGDETQYF.